The rows below give T cell receptor beta chains drawn from one sample of a study of blood T cell repertoires in COVID-19. The method was immunoSEQ multiplex PCR; TCRdb's version includes in-frame clones alone and lacks a portion of them. The sample has 150,000 to 160,000 clones; about 90% are singletons. Sequencing was performed on peripheral blood. Every receptor here comes from a man aged 45 to 65 with acute or convalescent COVID-19. Each CDR3 is given with its conserved first and last residue.

>TRBJ2-5|13|TRBV25-1
CASSLTSRETQYF
>TRBJ2-2|16|TRBV5-1
CASSLETGGSTGELFF
>TRBJ2-5|14|TRBV28
CASRGQGGFETQYF
>TRBJ2-2|12|TRBV5-1
CASSLFAGELFF
>TRBJ2-3|15|TRBV2
CASSDVAGGTDTQYF
>TRBJ1-5|13|TRBV7-3
CASSLGGGQPQHF
>TRBJ1-4|15|TRBV14
CASSQDWIQGEKLFF
>TRBJ1-1|15|TRBV2
CASSSQGGGNTEAFF
>TRBJ2-1|15|TRBV5-1
CASSFSGNPYNEQFF
>TRBJ2-7|13|TRBV11-2
CASSLGTGYEQYF
>TRBJ2-2|15|TRBV7-9
CASSLGQSNTGELFF
>TRBJ2-7|14|TRBV27
CASSLSLAGGEQYF
>TRBJ1-6|15|TRBV27
CASSLGQELSSPLHF
>TRBJ1-5|16|TRBV19
CASSNGRTGGFQPQHF
>TRBJ2-5|15|TRBV1
CTSSQDMTPIQTQYF
>TRBJ1-2|16|TRBV4-2
CASSQGSGRDNYGYTF
>TRBJ2-1|15|TRBV24-1
CATSDSGTGNNEQFF
>TRBJ1-6|14|TRBV4-2
CASNLGQGNSPLHF
>TRBJ1-1|14|TRBV14
CASSQETGATEAFF
>TRBJ2-1|14|TRBV7-9
CASGSSGSYNEQFF
>TRBJ1-1|14|TRBV5-1
CASSGTGENTEAFF
>TRBJ1-5|13|TRBV7-2
CASSLSGNQPQHF
>TRBJ1-1|14|TRBV9
CASSARTGNTEAFF
>TRBJ2-4|16|TRBV7-2
CASSPRPGLAKNIQYF
>TRBJ2-7|15|TRBV19
CASSISGTATYEQYF
>TRBJ2-1|14|TRBV6-5
CASSPWTAYNEQFF
>TRBJ2-3|16|TRBV6-2/TRBV6-3
CASSYSGTGLGDTQYF
>TRBJ2-2|13|TRBV6-5
CASSLSSGGELFF
>TRBJ1-1|13|TRBV9
CASSVAGAPEAFF
>TRBJ2-1|17|TRBV7-9
CASSAGVITDSYNEQFF
>TRBJ1-4|15|TRBV7-2
CASSSGGAGNEKLFF
>TRBJ1-5|14|TRBV29-1
CSVVYSGEDQPQHF
>TRBJ1-3|16|TRBV7-9
CASSRGQAFSGNTIYF
>TRBJ1-1|14|TRBV10-3
CAISVDMLGPEAFF
>TRBJ2-7|15|TRBV6-5
CASSYASGSAYEQYF
>TRBJ2-5|15|TRBV4-3
CASSQEWRVQETQYF
>TRBJ2-7|12|TRBV5-5
CASSPSTYEQYF
>TRBJ2-5|16|TRBV27
CASSSYVGLRQETQYF
>TRBJ1-2|13|TRBV7-2
CASSSRQGRGYTF